A single T cell receptor beta chain is shown here with its context. Generated by immunoSEQ multiplex PCR, the TCRdb table keeps only in-frame clones and is missing some. The sample yields approximately 200,000 clones, about 86% seen once. V was pared by 9 bases and J by 6 bases, with 25 bases between. The CDR3 is 16 residues long. Germline-derived CDR1 and CDR2 are MNHEY and SMNVEV (reference sequence). The data belong to a study of cytomegalovirus exposure and HLA in healthy donors. This receptor was taken from a woman in her late teens or twenties in good health and CMV-seronegative. The V gene is TRBV27, the J gene TRBJ2-3; D might be TRBD2 (5 bases). The material sequenced was PBMCs. CDR3 DNA sequence: TGTGCCAGGCCGCGTTTTAGGACTCTATTTTGGGATACGCAGTATTTT. Protein sequence: CARPRFRTLFWDTQYF.